This TCR beta chain came from a study of technical replicates of blood from several donors. Germline V lookup: CDR1 SQVTM, CDR2 ANQGSEA. The CDR3 runs to 13 residues. The germline V and J ends were trimmed by 4 bases and 3 bases, with 9 bases remaining between them. Data came from immunoSEQ multiplex PCR; TCRdb stores just in-frame clones and leaves some out. The table has more than 75,000 clones, roughly 94% seen once. The chain is built from TRBV29-1 and TRBJ2-2; no reliable D call. The material sequenced was T cells isolated from PBMCs. This sequence originates from a human donor in good health. The CDR3 DNA sequence: TGCAGCGTTGGGTCTACCTACACCGGGGAGCTGTTTTTT. Translation: CSVGSTYTGELFF.